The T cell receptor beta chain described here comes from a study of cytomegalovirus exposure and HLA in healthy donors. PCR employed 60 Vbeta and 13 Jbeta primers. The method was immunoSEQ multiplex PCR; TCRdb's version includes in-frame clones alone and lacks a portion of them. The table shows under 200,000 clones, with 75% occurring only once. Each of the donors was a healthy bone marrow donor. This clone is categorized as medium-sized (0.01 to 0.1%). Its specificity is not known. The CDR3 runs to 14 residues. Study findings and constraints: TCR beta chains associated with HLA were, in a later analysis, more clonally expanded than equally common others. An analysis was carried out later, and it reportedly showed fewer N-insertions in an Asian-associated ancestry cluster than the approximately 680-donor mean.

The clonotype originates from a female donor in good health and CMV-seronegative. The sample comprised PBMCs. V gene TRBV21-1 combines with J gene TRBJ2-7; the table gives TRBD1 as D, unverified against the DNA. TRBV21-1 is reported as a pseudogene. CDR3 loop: CASSKLGRAHEQYF. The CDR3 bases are TGTGCCAGCAGCAAATTGGGCAGGGCCCACGAGCAGTACTTC.